This T cell receptor beta chain was sequenced during a study of metastatic and nonmetastatic thyroid tumors. Study in general: Repertoire comparison spanned blood and tumor or nodule tissue of malignant and benign thyroid patients. Findings of the study overall: Malignant thyroid tumors reportedly had TCR beta diversity that was significantly higher than in benign nodules, in blood and tumor.

V lost 4 bases and J lost 7; bases outside the gene matches: 10. Germline V lookup: CDR1 SGHKS, CDR2 YYEKEE (reference sequence). The CDR3 has 14 residues. The entire patient cohort was treatment-naive prior to thyroid surgery. TCRdb called clones again from the PCR reads with MiXCR. The data contain over 15,000 clones, roughly 23% of them singletons. This clone was counted many times. The target antigen is unknown. This clonotype originated in a female donor with papillary thyroid cancer or a benign thyroid nodule (not recorded which). Some clones in this sample may be carry-over from other donors' samples. The chain couples TRBV5-5 to TRBJ2-5; 7 positions agree with TRBD1. The sequenced sample consisted of tumor tissue. The DNA of the CDR3 is TGTGCCAGCAGCCACTCCGACAGGGAAGGGACCCAGTACTTC. It specifies CASSHSDREGTQYF.